This T cell receptor (beta chain) appears in the sequencing data of a study of metastatic and nonmetastatic thyroid tumors. Study context: For malignant and benign thyroid patients, tumor or nodule tissue and blood were the sources whose repertoires were compared. The study's findings and limits: In blood and tumor, TCR beta diversity was reportedly significantly higher in malignant thyroid tumors than in benign nodules.

The CDR3 contains 15 residues. Germline V gene data show CDR1 as MDHEN and CDR2 as SYDVKM. How the authors handled the data: CDR3 was compared across clinicopathological groups, and the resulting differences were used to build a distant-metastasis classifier for papillary thyroid cancer. TCRdb called clones again from the PCR reads with MiXCR. These V and J calls are TCRdb output, not the study's own analysis. This sample has about 39,000 clones, with roughly an eighth found just once. All patients were treatment-naive before thyroid surgery. For this clone: The antigen remains undetermined. An end of the junction differs from the germline gene, which may be a read error.

Sequenced material: blood. This rearrangement joins TRBV28 to TRBJ2-5; D is perhaps TRBD1 (6 bases). The sequence derives from a male donor with papillary thyroid cancer or a benign thyroid nodule (not recorded which). Some clones in this sample may be carry-over from other donors' samples. CDR3 protein: CASSLGARTYNEQYF. The CDR3 nucleotides read TGTGCAAGCAGTTTGGGGGCAAGAACCTACAATGAGCAGTACTTC. The whole variable domain, filled in from reference TRBV28 and TRBJ2-5, reads DVKVTQSSRYLVKRTGEKVFLECVQDMDHENMFWYRQDPGLGLRLIYFSYDVKMKEKGDIPEGYSVSREKKERFSLILESASTNQTSMYLCASSLGARTYNEQYFGPGTRLLVL.